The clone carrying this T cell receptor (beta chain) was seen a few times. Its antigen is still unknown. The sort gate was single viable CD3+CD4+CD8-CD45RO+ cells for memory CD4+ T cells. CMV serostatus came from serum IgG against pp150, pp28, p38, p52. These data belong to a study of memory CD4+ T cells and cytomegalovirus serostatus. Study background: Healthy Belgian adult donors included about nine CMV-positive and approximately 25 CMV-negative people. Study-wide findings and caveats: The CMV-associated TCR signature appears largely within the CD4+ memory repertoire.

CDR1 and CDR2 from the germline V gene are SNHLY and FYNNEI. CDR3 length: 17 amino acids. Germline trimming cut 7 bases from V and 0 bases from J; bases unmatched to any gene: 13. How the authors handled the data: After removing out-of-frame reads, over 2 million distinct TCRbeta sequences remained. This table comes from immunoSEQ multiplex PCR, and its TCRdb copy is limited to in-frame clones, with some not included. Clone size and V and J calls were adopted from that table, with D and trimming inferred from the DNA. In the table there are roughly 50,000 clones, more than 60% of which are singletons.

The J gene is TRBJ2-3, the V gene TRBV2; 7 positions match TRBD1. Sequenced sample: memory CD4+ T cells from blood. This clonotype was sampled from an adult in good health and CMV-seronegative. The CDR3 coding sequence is TGTGCCAGCACTAGGGGGACAGCGGATTGGAGCACAGATACGCAGTATTTT. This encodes CASTRGTADWSTDTQYF.